Below are 21 T cell receptor beta chains sequenced from a single sample in a study of blood T cell repertoires in COVID-19. The repertoire was sequenced with immunoSEQ multiplex PCR; TCRdb's copy has only in-frame clones and lacks some. The sample holds about 170,000 clones, around 84% seen once. Input material: peripheral blood. These receptors all come from a woman in her sixties or seventies with COVID-19, enrolled during active disease.

The chain carries TRBV5-1 and TRBJ1-1, with TRBD1 identical over 12 bases. The germline gives CDR1 SGHRS, CDR2 YFSETQ. Trimming at V came to 4 bases and at J to 5 bases, leaving 12 bases not matched to a gene. This CDR3 is built from 17 residues. The CDR3 reads CASSLTPGQGARTEAFF. The DNA for the CDR3 is TGCGCCAGCAGCCTCACTCCGGGACAGGGGGCGCGTACTGAAGCTTTCTTT.

This clone was detected only a few times. The chain links TRBV9 to TRBJ1-2, with a tentative D call TRBD1 (6 bases). In germline, CDR1 is SGDLS, CDR2 YYNGEE. This CDR3 spans 17 amino acids. The ends were cut back, 0 bases at V and 0 bases at J, with 15 bases in the middle. In DNA form, the CDR3 reads TGTGCCAGCAGCGTAGATCGCCGGGGGGCCTCTAACTATGGCTACACCTTC. Protein: CASSVDRRGASNYGYTF.

This clone was seen only once. The chain uses TRBV19 and TRBJ2-1; D perhaps matches TRBD2 (6 bases). The CDR3 extends over 13 amino acids. Germline V gene sequence: CDR1 LNHDA, CDR2 SQIVND (reference sequence). Trimming cost V 1 base and J 15 bases, with 16 bases left between them. CDR3 amino acids: CASSIGAMEGTFF. CDR3 in DNA: TGTGCCAGTAGTATAGGGGCGATGGAGGGGACGTTCTTC.

Here the CDR3 reads CASSTTGQGSYEQYF. The CDR3 coding sequence is TGTGCCAGCAGTACGACGGGACAGGGTTCCTACGAGCAGTACTTC. This chain links TRBV28 with TRBJ2-7; TRBD1 agrees at 9 bases. Germline V gene data show CDR1 as MDHEN and CDR2 as SYDVKM. This CDR3 has 15 amino acids. Trimming at V came to 5 bases and at J to 1 base, leaving 6 bases not matched to a gene.

V and J are TRBV7-8 and TRBJ1-5; D not resolved. The CDR3 spans 13 residues. From germline, CDR1 is SGHVS and CDR2 FQNEAQ. The V end was cut by 4 bases, the J end by 7 bases, with 11 bases between. The CDR3 protein is CASSWKENQPQHF. In nucleotides, the CDR3 is TGTGCCAGCAGCTGGAAGGAGAACCAGCCCCAGCATTTT.

This clone was detected only once. The chain employs TRBV7-8 and TRBJ1-1; D uncertain. CDR3 size: 14 residues. V dropped 7 bases and J dropped 4 bases, with 16 bases sitting between them. Germline CDR1 and CDR2: SGHVS and FQNEAQ. The DNA for the CDR3 is TGTGCCAGCATCCCGAGGAGGGATACCACTGAAGCTTTCTTT. It yields the protein CASIPRRDTTEAFF.

V gene TRBV6-5 combines with J gene TRBJ2-1; a possible D gene is TRBD2 (5 bases). The CDR3 extends over 14 amino acids. V was shortened by 2 bases and J by 3 bases, with 8 bases between the two germline ends. Per the germline V gene, CDR1 is MNHEY and CDR2 is SVGAGI. CDR3 loop: CASSYRGLYNEQFF. DNA for the CDR3: TGTGCCAGCAGTTACAGAGGGCTCTACAATGAGCAGTTCTTC.

The chain couples TRBV4-1 to TRBJ2-1; TRBD1 matches at 9 bases. This CDR3 contains 16 residues. The germline V gene encodes CDR1 MGHRA and CDR2 YSYEKL. With V trimmed by 3 bases and J by 9 bases, 12 bases remained unmatched. The CDR3 is CASSHPKTGGGGEQFF. The DNA for the CDR3 is TGCGCCAGCAGCCATCCGAAGACAGGGGGAGGAGGTGAGCAGTTCTTC.

This clone was counted a few times. The chain has TRBV6-5 and TRBJ1-1; 7 bases are shared with TRBD1. This CDR3 spans 14 amino acids. The trim removed 6 bases at V and 6 bases at J, leaving 10 bases unmatched. Looked up from germline, CDR1 is MNHEY and CDR2 is SVGAGI. The CDR3 reads CASRQTGQLPEAFF. For the CDR3, the DNA is TGTGCCAGCAGACAAACGGGACAGTTACCTGAAGCTTTCTTT.

The gene calls are TRBV10-2 and TRBJ1-1; D call uncertain. Germline V gene lookup returns CDR1 WSHSY and CDR2 SAAADI. This CDR3 contains 13 residues. V lost 11 bases to trimming and J lost 0 bases, with 13 bases between them. CDR3 in DNA: TGCGCCTCAAAATCCAAAATGAACACTGAAGCTTTCTTT. It translates to CASKSKMNTEAFF.

This chain joins TRBV5-1 and TRBJ2-2; tentative D call: TRBD1 (6 bases). The CDR3 is 15 amino acids. The germline V and J ends were trimmed by 0 bases and 2 bases, with 8 bases remaining between them. In germline, CDR1 is SGHRS, CDR2 YFSETQ. The DNA for the CDR3 is TGCGCCAGCAGCTTGGCAGGGGTTAACACCGGGGAGCTGTTTTTT. It encodes CASSLAGVNTGELFF.

This clone was detected a few times. The gene calls are TRBV6-5 and TRBJ1-2; TRBD1 matches 7 bases. The CDR3 totals 14 residues. Trimming took 6 bases from V and 8 from J; bases not matched to a gene: 12. Germline CDR1 reads MNHEY; CDR2 reads SVGAGI. The CDR3 region is CASRVPGGPVGYTF. The CDR3 region has the DNA TGTGCCAGCAGAGTTCCAGGGGGGCCCGTAGGCTACACCTTC.

The V and J genes are TRBV7-9 and TRBJ1-2; TRBD1 aligns across 9 bases. The CDR3 totals 14 residues. CDR1 SEHNR and CDR2 FQNEAQ come from the germline V gene (reference sequence). After removal of 5 bases from V and 8 bases from J, the junction contained 9 bases not matched to a gene. Here the CDR3 DNA reads TGTGCCAGCAGCCGAAGTACAGGGGGCTCGGGCTACACCTTC. Translation gives CASSRSTGGSGYTF.

CDR3 amino acids: CASSQGLQRSSNQPQHF. The CDR3 region has the DNA TGTGCCAGCAGCCAAGGCCTCCAGAGGAGTAGCAATCAGCCCCAGCATTTT. This sequence joins TRBV3-1 (or the pseudogene TRBV3-2) and TRBJ1-5, with D unclear. CDR1 is LGHDT and CDR2 is YNNKEL in the germline V gene (reference sequence). This CDR3 has 17 residues. The V end was cut by 1 base, the J end by 0 bases, with 13 bases between.

J is TRBJ1-2 and V is TRBV2, with a weak D call TRBD1 (6 bases). The V end lost 6 bases, the J end lost 4 bases, and 18 bases lay between the germline ends. The germline V gene encodes CDR1 SNHLY and CDR2 FYNNEI. The length of the CDR3 is 15 residues. The CDR3 loop reads CASSGTGTRIYGYTF. CDR3 bases: TGTGCCAGCAGCGGAACCGGGACACGGATCTATGGCTACACCTTC.

This clone has only a few counts. The CDR3 nucleotides are TGTGCCAGCAGCCCAACCCGCCTAGCGGGAGATACGGGTGAGCAGTACTTC. Translated, it gives CASSPTRLAGDTGEQYF. The rearrangement joins TRBV7-2 to TRBJ2-7, with 10 bases that match TRBD2. The length of the CDR3 is 17 residues. Per germline, CDR1 SGHTA and CDR2 FQGNSA. V was clipped by 5 bases and J by 7 bases; unmatched bases: 17. Supplemented by reference TRBV7-2 and TRBJ2-7, the full variable domain reads GAGVSQSPSNKVTEKGKDVELRCDPISGHTALYWYRQSLGQGLEFLIYFQGNSAPDKSGLPSDRFSAERTGGSVSTLTIQRTQQEDSAVYLCASSPTRLAGDTGEQYFGPGTRLTVT.

The chain employs TRBV6-2 or TRBV6-3 and TRBJ1-2; 8 nucleotides line up with TRBD1. Germline V lookup: CDR1 MNHEY, CDR2 SVGEGT. CDR3 length equals 15 residues. The V gene end was trimmed by 5 bases and the J gene end by 3 bases; junction bases not matched to a gene: 8. CDR3 DNA: TGTGCCAGCAGTCCCGGACAGGGAAGAGACTATGGCTACACCTTC. This encodes CASSPGQGRDYGYTF.

The sample holds a few counts of this clone. The chain joins TRBV20-1 to TRBJ1-4; D is undetermined. The CDR3 extends over 15 amino acids. Germline V CDR1 and CDR2: DFQATT, SNEGSKA (reference sequence). V gave up 3 bases and J gave up 8 bases, with 19 bases separating them. The CDR3 DNA reads TGCAGTGCTAGTCTATTACAGTTTCGGTCAGAAAAACTGTTTTTT. It yields the protein CSASLLQFRSEKLFF.

This clone occurred once. The V call is TRBV9, the J call TRBJ1-2; D gene unclear. There are 16 residues in the CDR3. V lost 4 bases to trimming and J lost 0 bases, with 16 bases between them. Germline CDR1 SGDLS, CDR2 YYNGEE. CDR3: CASSLPLGGTNYGYTF. The CDR3 nucleotides are TGTGCCAGCAGCCTCCCCCTGGGAGGGACTAACTATGGCTACACCTTC.

The chain is built from TRBV5-4 and TRBJ2-5, with 12 bases fitting TRBD1. The CDR3 runs 16 residues. The V segment lost 4 bases and the J segment 6 bases; nucleotides outside the gene matches: 10. The germline V gene has CDR1 SGHNT and CDR2 YYREEE (reference sequence). This CDR3 is CASSDAGTGGEKTQYF. As DNA, the CDR3 is TGTGCCAGCAGCGATGCGGGGACAGGGGGCGAGAAGACCCAGTACTTC. The variable domain in full, with the rest retrieved from reference TRBV5-4 and TRBJ2-5, is ETGVTQSPTHLIKTRGQQVTLRCSSQSGHNTVSWYQQALGQGPQFIFQYYREEENGRGNFPPRFSGLQFPNYSSELNVNALELDDSALYLCASSDAGTGGEKTQYFGPGTRLLVL.

The chain joins TRBV13 to TRBJ1-6; D is perhaps TRBD1 (5 bases). V was clipped by 2 bases and J by 0 bases, with 11 bases between them. Looked up from germline, CDR1 is PRHDT and CDR2 is FYEKMQ (reference sequence). The CDR3 is 17 amino acids. CDR3 sequence: CASSLMQGSSYNSPLHF. Written as DNA, the CDR3 is TGTGCCAGCAGCTTAATGCAGGGAAGCTCCTATAATTCACCCCTCCACTTT.